This TCR beta chain was captured in a study of human T cells and chemical hapten exposure (dated by TCRdb to the early 2020s). Describing the broader study: Libraries were combined into a pool for sequencing, and differences in TCR yield between samples came mainly from small differences in library volumes within the pool. In alopecia patients, the study followed how the peripheral blood TCR repertoire changed in vivo over primary and secondary sensitization to diphenylcyclopropenone (DPC), a hapten. From each blood RNA sample, both TCR alpha and TCR beta chains were sequenced. The study at large found these results: No change with DPC sensitization was found in the number of TCRs above 1 in 1000 frequency, and no evidence of global repertoire structure alterations was found. Repeated subsampling changed both the strength of the expansion versus patch-test correlation and the threshold at which the correlation became significant.

A word on this clonotype: Which antigen it targets is not known. Qualities for individual bases were not recorded, and no much larger clone is one base off.

Unfractionated whole blood was collected in Tempus Blood RNA tubes, and total RNA was extracted from that blood. As TCR sequencing controls, roughly five healthy volunteers were used, with blood taken at day 0, 2 weeks and 6 weeks. V lost 6 bases and J lost 2 bases; the stretch between them is 13 bases long. Looking up the germline V gene (reference sequence) yields CDR1 MNHNY and CDR2 SVGAGI. Spanning cysteine to phenylalanine, the CDR3 consists of 14 amino acids. Of all the DNA, just the CDR3 is kept, 42 bases in frame from base 1. Library preparation was by 5' RACE. TCRdb names Illumina MiSeq as the instrument used. Library preparation attached unique molecular identifiers to individual cDNA molecules for quantitative, reproducible TCR counting. The authors processed their data as follows. A median of roughly 100,000 TCRs per sample was observed, with a range of roughly 23,224 to 700,000. The Decombinator software suite was used to annotate the V, J and CDR3 of the TCR reads. For the PS versus PT1 abundance plots, all samples were subsampled to the same number of TCRs (28,000). Expanded TCRs were defined as absent before sensitization and observed at least eight times at the 2-week time point. TCRdb redid the processing of the public reads, applying fastp at Q25 and MiXCR, and retained in-frame beta chains. Each CDR3 protein appears once, grouped with its most common genes and DNA. The V and J calls reflect TCRdb's pipeline rather than the authors' work. The sample contains approximately 81,000 distinct CDR3 sequences, roughly 8.4% of them found a single time. The ten largest clones add up to under 3% of the sample.

The sequence came from a male donor in good health. The sequence is built from TRBV6-6 and TRBJ1-2, with the D gene too uncertain to name. CDR3 region: CASRRGLPNYGYTF. The nucleotide sequence reads TGTGCCAGCAGAAGAGGACTTCCGAACTATGGCTACACCTTC.